This TCR beta chain was identified during a study of T cell changes during pregnancy in multiple sclerosis (dated by TCRdb to between 2018 and 2021). As for the study more broadly: The study examined how the T cell repertoire changed over the course of pregnancy in women with multiple sclerosis.

A remark on this clone: Its binding antigen is unknown. The sample holds no much larger clone one base away, and base qualities are not on file.

The CDR3, from cysteine to phenylalanine, totals 16 residues. The entry retains the CDR3 DNA only, 48 bases that are in frame from base 1. The germline V gene supplies CDR1 KGHSH and CDR2 LQKENI. The germline V end is reduced by 3 bases and the J end by 4 bases; junction bases left unmatched: 11. The method behind the library was the immunoSEQ multiplex PCR assay. In TCRdb, the immuneACCESS table is reduced to in-frame sequences with V and J assigned. These tables do not hold every clone; where another copy was compared, an unresolved V gene accounts for under half, and the others remain unexplained. The sample table shows around 42,000 clones, and about nine tenths are seen once. The ten largest make up approximately 2% of the sample.

The TCR originated in a female donor in good health, enrolled as a control in a pregnancy study. The rearranged chain carries TRBV18 and TRBJ2-7; 8 bases in between match TRBD1. The source was CD4+ T cells from peripheral blood mononuclear cells, collected after pregnancy. The DNA reads as follows: TGTGCCAGCTCACCTCCCGGGACAGGAGCTTTATACGAGCAGTACTTC. The encoded protein is CASSPPGTGALYEQYF.